Below, 18 T cell receptor beta chains from the same sample are listed, as sequenced in a study of shared clonotypes between healthy human individuals. Only in-frame clones appear in the TCRdb table, and some are missing; sequencing was by immunoSEQ multiplex PCR. The table lists around 940,000 clones, 76% of them singletons. The sequencing input was memory CD4+ T cells sorted from blood. The subset was: CD45RA-negative fraction. All receptors derive from a man aged 18 to 30 in good health.

The chain combines TRBV5-1 with TRBJ2-5, with 13 bases identical to TRBD2. The CDR3 has 16 residues. Germline V CDR1 and CDR2: SGHRS, YFSETQ. Germline trimming cut 2 bases from V and 1 base from J; bases unmatched to any gene: 2. CDR3 region: CASSFRLAGGQETQYF. CDR3 bases: TGCGCCAGCAGCTTCCGACTAGCGGGGGGCCAAGAGACCCAGTACTTC.

The rearrangement joins TRBV2 to TRBJ2-7; 10 bases fit TRBD2. Germline V gene lookup returns CDR1 SNHLY and CDR2 FYNNEI. The junction had 8 bases not matched to a gene; V was cut back by 8 bases and J by 4 bases. The CDR3 contains 14 residues. The CDR3 region is CASRPPSGGYEQYF. The CDR3 DNA sequence: TGTGCCAGCCGTCCTCCTAGCGGGGGTTACGAGCAGTACTTC.

Only a few counts were recorded for this clone. The chain joins TRBV7-2 to TRBJ2-2; maybe TRBD2 (6 bases). Trimming left V 2 bases short and J 1 base short, with 17 bases between. Germline V lookup: CDR1 SGHTA, CDR2 FQGNSA. The CDR3 is 18 amino acids. CDR3: CASSLRPSALLNTGELFF. CDR3 nucleotides: TGTGCCAGCAGCTTAAGGCCTAGCGCCCTACTGAACACCGGGGAGCTGTTTTTT. The full variable domain, its missing parts supplied by reference TRBV7-2 and TRBJ2-2, is GAGVSQSPSNKVTEKGKDVELRCDPISGHTALYWYRQSLGQGLEFLIYFQGNSAPDKSGLPSDRFSAERTGGSVSTLTIQRTQQEDSAVYLCASSLRPSALLNTGELFFGEGSRLTVL.

This chain links TRBV27 with TRBJ1-1; perhaps TRBD1 as D (6 bases). The CDR3 covers 15 residues. Germline V CDR1 and CDR2: MNHEY, SMNVEV (reference sequence). The V and J ends lost 4 bases and 0 bases respectively, with 12 bases between them. The DNA for the CDR3 is TGTGCCAGCAGTTGGAGGGGGGCTTTGAACACTGAAGCTTTCTTT. Translation gives CASSWRGALNTEAFF.

The rearrangement uses TRBV7-8 and TRBJ2-7; perhaps TRBD2 as D (6 bases). The CDR3 totals 15 residues. Germline CDR1 and CDR2: SGHVS and FQNEAQ. With 5 bases removed from V and 2 bases from J, the gap between germline ends came to 16 bases. CDR3 nucleotides: TGTGCCAGCAGCATAACCGGGACTCAAACCTACGAGCAGTACTTC. This codes for CASSITGTQTYEQYF.

This clone was counted ten times or more. The CDR3 sequence: CASSLAIRGNTIYF. DNA of the CDR3: TGTGCCAGCAGCTTAGCCATCCGGGGAAACACCATATATTTT. The V gene is TRBV7-9, the J gene TRBJ1-3; no clear D. This CDR3 is built from 14 residues. Germline V gives CDR1 SEHNR, CDR2 FQNEAQ (reference sequence). V lost 0 bases, J lost 4 bases, and 7 bases lay in between. The whole variable domain, filled in from reference TRBV7-9 and TRBJ1-3, reads DTGVSQNPRHKITKRGQNVTFRCDPISEHNRLYWYRQTLGQGPEFLTYFQNEAQLEKSRLLSDRFSAERPKGSFSTLEIQRTEQGDSAMYLCASSLAIRGNTIYFGEGSWLTVV.

This clone was observed a few times. The CDR3 DNA is TGTGCCAGCAGTGAATATGCGGGTTGGTACTACGAGCAGTACTTC. Residues: CASSEYAGWYYEQYF. The genes are TRBV6-1 and TRBJ2-7; possibly TRBD2 for D (5 bases). Trimming pared 2 bases from V and 3 bases from J, leaving 14 bases between. This CDR3 region has 15 residues. In germline, CDR1 is MNHNS, CDR2 SASEGT.

The rearrangement links TRBV18 to TRBJ1-3; TRBD1 matches 7 bases. Germline-derived CDR1 and CDR2 are KGHSH and LQKENI. V gave up 10 bases and J gave up 1 base; unmatched junction bases: 7. This CDR3 is 14 amino acids long. CDR3 bases: TGTGCCACCACACAGGGGACATCTGGAAACACCATATATTTT. Translated: CATTQGTSGNTIYF.

There are a few counts of this clone. The gene calls are TRBV5-1 and TRBJ2-2, with D perhaps TRBD1 or TRBD2 (5 bases each). Trimming pared 0 bases from V and 3 bases from J, leaving 6 bases between. The CDR3 has 14 amino acids. Germline CDR1 SGHRS, CDR2 YFSETQ. As DNA, the CDR3 is TGCGCCAGCAGCTTGGGAGGGGACACCGGGGAGCTGTTTTTT. It is translated as CASSLGGDTGELFF.

V and J are TRBV7-2 and TRBJ2-7; D gene uncertain. CDR1 SGHTA and CDR2 FQGNSA come from the germline V gene. This CDR3 is built from 13 residues. Trimming removed 3 bases at V and 7 bases at J, with 13 bases between. The CDR3 reads CASSFRPQGEQYF. In DNA, the CDR3 is TGTGCCAGCAGCTTTCGGCCCCAAGGGGAGCAGTACTTC. Full variable domain (rest looked up from reference TRBV7-2 and TRBJ2-7): GAGVSQSPSNKVTEKGKDVELRCDPISGHTALYWYRQSLGQGLEFLIYFQGNSAPDKSGLPSDRFSAERTGGSVSTLTIQRTQQEDSAVYLCASSFRPQGEQYFGPGTRLTVT.

The chain links TRBV11-2 to TRBJ2-2; D unclear. V was trimmed by 3 bases and J by 0 bases, leaving 8 bases between them. The CDR3 sequence is 15 residues long. Germline CDR1 and CDR2: SGHAT and FQNNGV. The CDR3 sequence: CASSFGSSNTGELFF. The CDR3 DNA follows: TGTGCCAGCAGCTTTGGCAGTTCGAACACCGGGGAGCTGTTTTTT.

This chain joins TRBV18 and TRBJ2-7; D possibly corresponds to TRBD1 (6 bases). This CDR3 has 14 residues. Trimming removed 4 bases at V and 3 bases at J, with 13 bases between. CDR1 and CDR2 from the germline V gene are KGHSH and LQKENI. The CDR3 bases are TGTGCCAGCTCACTGGGACACTCCCTCTACGAGCAGTACTTC. Encoded protein: CASSLGHSLYEQYF.

The chain is built from TRBV10-3 and TRBJ1-6; 8 nucleotides align to TRBD1. This CDR3 region has 14 residues. Germline V gene sequence: CDR1 ENHRY, CDR2 SYGVKD. J was trimmed by 7 bases and V by 6 bases; bases with no gene match: 5. CDR3 DNA: TGTGCCATCAGCCCGGGACAGGAAAATTCACCCCTCCACTTT. It codes for CAISPGQENSPLHF.

The chain employs TRBV6-1 and TRBJ2-7; D might be TRBD1 (6 bases). The CDR3 spans 13 residues. The germline V and J ends were trimmed by 7 bases and 2 bases, with 12 bases remaining between them. Germline V gene lookup returns CDR1 MNHNS and CDR2 SASEGT. The CDR3 DNA reads as TGTGCCAGCACCCAGGGGAGAGCCTACGAGCAGTACTTC. The encoded protein is CASTQGRAYEQYF.

CDR3 sequence (DNA): TGTGCCAGCAGCCAGTTTGCTAGCTCTGGAAACACCATATATTTT. This translates into CASSQFASSGNTIYF. J is TRBJ1-3 and V is TRBV7-9; the D is unclear. This CDR3 region has 15 residues. Germline-derived CDR1 and CDR2 are SEHNR and FQNEAQ (reference sequence). V gave up 5 bases and J gave up 0 bases, with 11 bases separating them.

This chain connects TRBV30 to TRBJ2-1; D remains ambiguous. This CDR3 has 11 amino acids. Germline CDR1 is GTSNPN and CDR2 is SVGIG (reference sequence). The germline V and J ends were trimmed by 7 bases and 15 bases, with 19 bases remaining between them. DNA for the CDR3: TGTGCCTCGGATGTAGCAGCGCGGAGGTTCTTC. It yields the protein CASDVAARRFF.

A note on this clone: At one end, the junction sequence differs from germline, possibly due to a read error. The rearrangement uses TRBV7-7 and TRBJ2-2; weak D call: TRBD1 (5 bases). The V gene's germline CDR1 is SSHAT and CDR2 FNYEAQ (reference sequence). The CDR3 length is 14 residues. CDR3 residues: CASSRGQNTGELFF. DNA of the CDR3: TGTGCTAGCAGCCGAGGACAGAACACCGGGGAGCTGTTTTTT.

The chain is built from TRBV28 and TRBJ2-1; D is uncertain. Trimming pared 4 bases from V and 5 bases from J, leaving 21 bases between. The germline CDR1 and CDR2 sequences are MDHEN and SYDVKM. The CDR3 sequence is 17 residues long. DNA of the CDR3: TGTGCCAGCAGTTCATTTGGTGCTGGGGAAAAAAACAATGAGCAGTTCTTC. It yields the protein CASSSFGAGEKNNEQFF.